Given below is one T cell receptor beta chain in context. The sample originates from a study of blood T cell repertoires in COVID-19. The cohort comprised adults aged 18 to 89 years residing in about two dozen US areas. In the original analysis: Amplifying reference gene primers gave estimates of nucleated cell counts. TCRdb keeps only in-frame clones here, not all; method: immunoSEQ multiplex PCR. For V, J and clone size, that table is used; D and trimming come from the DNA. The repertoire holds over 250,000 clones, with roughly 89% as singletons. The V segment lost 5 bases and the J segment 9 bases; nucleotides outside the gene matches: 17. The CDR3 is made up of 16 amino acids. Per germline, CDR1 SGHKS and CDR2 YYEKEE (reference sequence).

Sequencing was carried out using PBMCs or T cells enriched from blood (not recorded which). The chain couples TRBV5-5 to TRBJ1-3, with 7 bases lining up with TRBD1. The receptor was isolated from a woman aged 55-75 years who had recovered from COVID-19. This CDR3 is CASSLGTAWGLGTIYF. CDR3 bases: TGTGCCAGCAGTCTCGGGACAGCGTGGGGGTTAGGCACCATATATTTT.